This T cell receptor (beta chain) was sequenced during a study of human T cells and chemical hapten exposure. V shed 4 bases and J shed 2 bases, with 8 bases lying between them. The germline V gene has CDR1 SGHTA and CDR2 FQGNSA. The CDR3 runs 13 residues. This clonotype was detected a few times. The antigen is unknown. Time point described: patch test 1, 2 weeks after DPC sensitization. Treatment defined: therapeutic diphenylcyclopropenone sensitization with weekly scalp DPC. Blood, whole and unfractionated, served as the source for total RNA extraction. TCRdb recomputed calls from the RACE reads with MiXCR, one row per CDR3 protein. The data show fewer than 95,000 distinct CDR3 sequences, with 10% seen just once and less than 2.5% held by the top ten. Broader study findings: No change in TCRs above 1 in 1000 frequency was produced by DPC sensitization. The donors suffered from alopecia, so their immune response may not match that of healthy people.

This material consisted of whole blood, taken in connection with sensitization to the hapten diphenylcyclopropenone (DPC). The receptor comes from a middle-aged man with alopecia areata. Some clones in this sample may be carry-over from other donors' samples. V gene TRBV7-2 combines with J gene TRBJ1-2; D is unclear. This CDR3 reads CASSYDVNYGYTF. In DNA form, the CDR3 reads TGTGCCAGCAGCTATGACGTAAACTATGGCTACACCTTC.